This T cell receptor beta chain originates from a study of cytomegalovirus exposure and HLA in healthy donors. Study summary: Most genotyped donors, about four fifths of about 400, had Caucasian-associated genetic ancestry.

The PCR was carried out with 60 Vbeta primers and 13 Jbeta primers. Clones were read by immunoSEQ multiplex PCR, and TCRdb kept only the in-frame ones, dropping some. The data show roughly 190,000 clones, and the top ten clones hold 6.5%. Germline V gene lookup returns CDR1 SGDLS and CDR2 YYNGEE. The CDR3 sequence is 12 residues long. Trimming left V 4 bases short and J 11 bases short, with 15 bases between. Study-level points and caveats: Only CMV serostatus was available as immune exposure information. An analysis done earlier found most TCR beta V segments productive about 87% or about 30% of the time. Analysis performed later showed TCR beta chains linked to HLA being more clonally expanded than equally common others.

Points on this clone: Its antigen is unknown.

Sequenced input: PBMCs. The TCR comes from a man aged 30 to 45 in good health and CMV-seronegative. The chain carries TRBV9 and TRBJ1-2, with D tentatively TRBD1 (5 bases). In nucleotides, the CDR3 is TGTGCCAGCAGCTACGCTGGGGGGGTGTACACCTTC. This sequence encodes CASSYAGGVYTF.